One sample yielded the 32 T cell receptor beta chains listed below, sequenced in a study of blood T cell repertoires in COVID-19. Clones were read by immunoSEQ multiplex PCR, and TCRdb kept only the in-frame ones, dropping some. Among approximately 320,000 clones, about nine tenths were seen once, and the ten largest hold roughly 11%. Sequencing was done on a sample of peripheral blood. The receptors shown here come from a woman in her thirties with COVID-19, enrolled during active disease.

The rearrangement joins TRBV5-1 to TRBJ2-1; D is possibly TRBD1 (6 bases). This CDR3 has 13 amino acids. Germline V gene sequence: CDR1 SGHRS, CDR2 YFSETQ. Trimming stripped 0 bases from V and 7 bases from J, with 8 bases between. The CDR3, as DNA: TGCGCCAGCAGCTTGGCCGACAGGAATGAGCAGTTCTTC. This translates into CASSLADRNEQFF.

The rearrangement uses TRBV18 and TRBJ2-3; possibly TRBD2 for D (6 bases). This CDR3 is built from 13 residues. In germline, CDR1 is KGHSH, CDR2 LQKENI. V gave up 3 bases and J gave up 4 bases, with 8 bases separating them. CDR3 DNA: TGTGCCAGCTCACCGGGGGACTCAGATACGCAGTATTTT. It yields the protein CASSPGDSDTQYF.

CDR3 in DNA: TGCGCCAGCGGGGGGGGTTACGAGCAGTACTTC. Its protein is CASGGGYEQYF. The chain employs TRBV10-2 and TRBJ2-7; 7 bases fit TRBD2. Germline CDR1 is WSHSY and CDR2 is SAAADI. The CDR3 runs to 11 residues. V shed 8 bases, J shed 4 bases, and the junction held 2 bases outside the gene matches.

The chain carries TRBV4-1 and TRBJ2-3; maybe TRBD2 (6 bases). Germline V gene data show CDR1 as MGHRA and CDR2 as YSYEKL. The CDR3 runs to 14 residues. V lost 4 bases and J lost 2, with 10 bases in between. The CDR3 loop is CASSLGGFTDTQYF. In DNA, the CDR3 is TGCGCCAGCAGCCTCGGGGGTTTCACAGATACGCAGTATTTT.

The chain couples TRBV15 to TRBJ1-1; D unclear. Trimming removed 0 bases from V and 5 bases from J, with 7 bases in between. The CDR3 consists of 13 residues. In germline, CDR1 is LNHNV, CDR2 YYDKDF (reference sequence). CDR3: CATSRDPTTEAFF. CDR3 nucleotides: TGTGCCACCAGCAGAGATCCGACAACTGAAGCTTTCTTT.

V gene TRBV6-5 combines with J gene TRBJ2-7; TRBD1 is a possible D gene (5 bases). With 4 bases removed from V and 7 bases from J, the gap between germline ends came to 11 bases. Germline V gene data show CDR1 as MNHEY and CDR2 as SVGAGI. The CDR3 loop spans 12 amino acids. The CDR3 coding sequence is TGTGCCAGCAGTTCTACAGGTTTAGAGCAGTACTTC. Translated: CASSSTGLEQYF.

The chain carries TRBV3-1 (or the pseudogene TRBV3-2) and TRBJ2-2; D remains unclear. The CDR3 loop spans 16 amino acids. Germline V gives CDR1 LGHDT, CDR2 YNNKEL (reference sequence). Trimming stripped 3 bases from V and 7 bases from J, with 18 bases between. The CDR3 is CASSHIQSPSVGELFF. The CDR3 DNA sequence: TGTGCCAGCAGCCACATCCAGTCCCCCAGTGTCGGGGAGCTGTTTTTT.

The V call is TRBV5-6, the J call TRBJ2-3; D uncertain. The CDR3 length is 15 residues. Germline V gene sequence: CDR1 SGHDT, CDR2 YYEEEE. V shed 0 bases and J shed 0 bases, with 8 bases lying between them. The CDR3, as DNA: TGTGCCAGCAGCTTGGCAGGTGCTAGCACAGATACGCAGTATTTT. Translated: CASSLAGASTDTQYF.

The chain joins TRBV10-2 to TRBJ1-1; weak D call: TRBD1 (5 bases). The germline V and J ends were trimmed by 6 bases and 4 bases, with 15 bases remaining between them. The germline CDR1 and CDR2 sequences are WSHSY and SAAADI. The CDR3 is 14 amino acids. The CDR3 sequence is CASSTGQGGTEAFF. CDR3 DNA: TGCGCCAGCAGCACCGGGCAGGGTGGCACTGAAGCTTTCTTT.

This clone turned up a few times. This sequence joins TRBV7-2 and TRBJ2-3; D is possibly TRBD2 (5 bases). CDR3 size: 15 residues. The germline gives CDR1 SGHTA, CDR2 FQGNSA. V shed 2 bases and J shed 6 bases, with 15 bases lying between them. The CDR3 DNA sequence: TGTGCCAGCAGCTTATTAGGTCCCGAGCGGGATACGCAGTATTTT. Translation: CASSLLGPERDTQYF.

The rearrangement uses TRBV11-1 and TRBJ2-2, with D possibly being TRBD2 (6 bases). This CDR3 comprises 16 residues. Germline CDR1 and CDR2: SGHAT and FQDESV (reference sequence). The V end lost 5 bases, the J end lost 4 bases, and 17 bases lay between the germline ends. CDR3 coding DNA: TGTGCCAGCAGCCTCACAGGAGGGTCCCTCACCGGGGAGCTGTTTTTT. It translates to CASSLTGGSLTGELFF.

This chain connects TRBV7-2 to TRBJ1-1; D ambiguous. The CDR3 length is 15 residues. V gave up 1 base and J gave up 1 base, with 10 bases separating them. Germline V gene data show CDR1 as SGHTA and CDR2 as FQGNSA. The CDR3 DNA reads as TGTGCCAGCAGCTTAGAGCTGGTAAGGAACACTGAAGCTTTCTTT. Encoded protein: CASSLELVRNTEAFF.

The J gene is TRBJ2-7, the V gene TRBV4-2; D remains unclear. The germline V gene has CDR1 LGHNA and CDR2 YNFKEQ. The CDR3 length is 16 residues. Trimming removed 0 bases at V and 1 base at J, with 13 bases between. The CDR3 nucleotides read TGTGCCAGCAGCCAAGAAGGCCACAGCCTATCCTACGAGCAGTACTTC. Translated: CASSQEGHSLSYEQYF.

The CDR3 nucleotides are TGTGCCAGCAGTGAATTCGCCCCGGACAGGGTAAACGAAAAACTGTTTTTT. The encoded protein is CASSEFAPDRVNEKLFF. The chain uses TRBV6-1 and TRBJ1-4, with 8 bases aligning to TRBD1. In germline, CDR1 is MNHNS, CDR2 SASEGT. The CDR3 has 17 amino acids. After removal of 2 bases from V and 8 bases from J, the junction contained 13 bases not matched to a gene.

The J gene is TRBJ1-2, the V gene TRBV6-6; D might be TRBD1 (6 bases). From germline, CDR1 is MNHNY and CDR2 SVGAGI (reference sequence). The V end lost 2 bases, the J end lost 3 bases, and 16 bases lay between the germline ends. The CDR3 covers 16 residues. The CDR3 region has the DNA TGTGCCAGCAGTTACCACTCCGAGGGACACCACTATGGCTACACCTTC. The encoded protein is CASSYHSEGHHYGYTF.

The chain has TRBV5-1 and TRBJ2-7, with 8 bases lining up with TRBD1. The V and J ends lost 4 bases and 3 bases, in that order; junction bases with no gene match: 12. There are 16 residues in the CDR3. Germline loops: CDR1 SGHRS, CDR2 YFSETQ. This chain's CDR3 is CASSPSGGTGSYEQYF. The CDR3 bases are TGCGCCAGCAGCCCCTCAGGCGGGACAGGAAGCTACGAGCAGTACTTC.

This chain connects TRBV3-1 (or the pseudogene TRBV3-2) to TRBJ2-7; 7 bases match TRBD1. The CDR3 runs to 15 residues. The J segment lost 2 bases and the V segment lost 4 bases, leaving 8 bases of the junction unmatched. Germline CDR1 and CDR2: LGHDT and YNNKEL (reference sequence). CDR3 sequence (DNA): TGTGCCAGCAGCCCTGGGACAGCGAAACCCTACGAGCAGTACTTC. This encodes CASSPGTAKPYEQYF.

This rearrangement joins TRBV18 to TRBJ2-1; 10 bases are a match to TRBD2. After removal of 0 bases from V and 8 bases from J, the junction contained 10 bases not matched to a gene. The germline CDR1 and CDR2 sequences are KGHSH and LQKENI. The CDR3 extends over 17 amino acids. The CDR3 loop is CASSPPMGERGGHEQFF. CDR3 sequence (DNA): TGTGCCAGCTCACCACCCATGGGCGAGCGGGGGGGCCATGAGCAGTTCTTC.

This sequence joins TRBV5-1 and TRBJ1-1, with D possibly matching TRBD1 (5 bases). CDR3 length: 14 amino acids. Germline values: CDR1 SGHRS, CDR2 YFSETQ. Between the trimmed V and J ends, which lost 0 bases and 11 bases, there was a span of 17 bases. CDR3 protein: CASSLELQGKFAFF. In DNA form, the CDR3 reads TGCGCCAGCAGCTTGGAGTTGCAGGGTAAATTTGCTTTCTTT. Together with reference TRBV5-1 and TRBJ1-1, the CDR3 gives the full variable domain: KAGVTQTPRYLIKTRGQQVTLSCSPISGHRSVSWYQQTPGQGLQFLFEYFSETQRNKGNFPGRFSGRQFSNSRSEMNVSTLELGDSALYLCASSLELQGKFAFFGQGTRLTVV.

The chain carries TRBV7-6 and TRBJ1-5, with D unclear. The V end was cut by 2 bases, the J end by 1 base, with 9 bases between. Germline V gene lookup returns CDR1 SGHVS and CDR2 FNYEAQ. The CDR3 consists of 15 residues. In nucleotides, the CDR3 is TGTGCCAGCAGCTTAATTGGGGAGAGCAATCAGCCCCAGCATTTT. Protein: CASSLIGESNQPQHF. Variable domain in full (rest from reference TRBV7-6 and TRBJ1-5): GAGVSQSPRYKVTKRGQDVALRCDPISGHVSLYWYRQALGQGPEFLTYFNYEAQQDKSGLPNDRFSAERPEGSISTLTIQRTEQRDSAMYRCASSLIGESNQPQHFGDGTRLSIL.

The gene calls are TRBV4-2 and TRBJ1-1, with no clear D. Trimming stripped 2 bases from V and 2 bases from J, with 6 bases between. Germline values: CDR1 LGHNA, CDR2 YNFKEQ. This CDR3 has 13 amino acids. CDR3 sequence (DNA): TGTGCCAGCAGCCAATACAGTAACACTGAAGCTTTCTTT. The encoded protein is CASSQYSNTEAFF.

The chain uses TRBV18 and TRBJ2-2; 7 bases fit TRBD1. Per germline, CDR1 KGHSH and CDR2 LQKENI. J lost 6 bases, V lost 1 base, and 2 bases had no gene match. This CDR3 spans 14 amino acids. In DNA form, the CDR3 reads TGTGCCAGCTCACCACGCGACAGGGCCGGGGAGCTGTTTTTT. Encoded protein: CASSPRDRAGELFF.

V and J are TRBV11-1 and TRBJ1-1; tentatively, D is TRBD1 (6 bases). The length of the CDR3 is 13 residues. Looked up from germline, CDR1 is SGHAT and CDR2 is FQDESV (reference sequence). Between the trimmed V and J ends, which lost 6 bases and 3 bases, there was a span of 11 bases. CDR3 residues: CASSSWGHTEAFF. CDR3 nucleotide sequence: TGTGCCAGCAGTAGCTGGGGGCACACTGAAGCTTTCTTT.

This clone was found a few times. CDR3: CASSSTTASSGNTIYF. CDR3 coding DNA: TGTGCCAGCAGCTCAACGACAGCAAGCTCTGGAAACACCATATATTTT. The V gene is TRBV7-9, the J gene TRBJ1-3; weak D call: TRBD1 (5 bases). Germline CDR1 reads SEHNR; CDR2 reads FQNEAQ (reference sequence). The CDR3 has 16 amino acids. V lost 4 bases, J lost 0 bases, and 13 bases lay in between.

The chain couples TRBV3-1 (or the pseudogene TRBV3-2) to TRBJ2-2; 8 bases are shared with TRBD2. Germline assignment: CDR1 LGHDT and CDR2 YNNKEL (reference sequence). The CDR3 covers 13 residues. The V gene end was trimmed by 8 bases and the J gene end by 4 bases; junction bases not matched to a gene: 3. Written as DNA, the CDR3 is TGTGCCAGCGGCGGGGGGCCCACCGGGGAGCTGTTTTTT. Protein sequence: CASGGGPTGELFF.

The chain recombines TRBV5-1 with TRBJ2-5; tentatively, D is TRBD2 (6 bases). The CDR3 is 16 amino acids. V lost 0 bases to trimming and J lost 5 bases, with 17 bases between them. Germline V gene sequence: CDR1 SGHRS, CDR2 YFSETQ. The DNA for the CDR3 is TGCGCCAGCAGCTTGGCCCTGGGTGGAGGGGTGGAGACCCAGTACTTC. This translates into CASSLALGGGVETQYF. Combining the CDR3 with reference TRBV5-1 and TRBJ2-5 gives the whole variable domain KAGVTQTPRYLIKTRGQQVTLSCSPISGHRSVSWYQQTPGQGLQFLFEYFSETQRNKGNFPGRFSGRQFSNSRSEMNVSTLELGDSALYLCASSLALGGGVETQYFGPGTRLLVL.

V gene TRBV19 combines with J gene TRBJ2-5, with D possibly being TRBD2 (6 bases). V was pared by 8 bases and J by 1 base, with 17 bases between. CDR1 is LNHDA, CDR2 SQIVND, per germline (reference sequence). The CDR3 is 15 residues long. This CDR3 is CASSLGNSGQETQYF. The DNA for the CDR3 is TGTGCCAGTTCCCTCGGGAATAGCGGCCAAGAGACCCAGTACTTC.

The V gene is TRBV12-5, the J gene TRBJ2-1; tentatively, D is TRBD2 (7 bases). The CDR3 contains 14 residues. Germline assignment: CDR1 LGHNT and CDR2 FRNRAP. V was clipped by 6 bases and J by 2 bases, with 11 bases between them. The CDR3: CASGGGGPYNEQFF. The CDR3 nucleotides are TGTGCTAGTGGAGGGGGGGGACCCTACAATGAGCAGTTCTTC.

The chain carries TRBV5-4 and TRBJ1-1, with a tentative D call TRBD1 (5 bases). Trimming stripped 4 bases from V and 2 bases from J, with 12 bases between. Germline loops: CDR1 SGHNT, CDR2 YYREEE (reference sequence). The CDR3 is made up of 14 amino acids. The CDR3 here is CASSGGVSNTEAFF. In DNA, the CDR3 is TGTGCCAGCAGCGGGGGGGTCAGTAACACTGAAGCTTTCTTT.

The gene calls are TRBV7-2 and TRBJ1-2; D unclear. Germline V lookup: CDR1 SGHTA, CDR2 FQGNSA. CDR3 length: 14 residues. V was trimmed by 1 base and J by 4 bases, leaving 10 bases between them. In DNA form, the CDR3 reads TGTGCCAGCAGCTTAGTGGGCCTCCCCTATGGCTACACCTTC. Protein product: CASSLVGLPYGYTF.

The chain combines TRBV7-2 with TRBJ1-1; D unresolved. The CDR3 has 14 residues. Trimming cost V 7 bases and J 1 base, with 13 bases left between them. CDR1 and CDR2 (germline): SGHTA, FQGNSA. CDR3: CASTKLIRNTEAFF. In nucleotides, the CDR3 is TGTGCCAGCACAAAACTCATCCGGAACACTGAAGCTTTCTTT.

V and J are TRBV2 and TRBJ1-1, with 8 nucleotides matching TRBD1. Germline V gene data show CDR1 as SNHLY and CDR2 as FYNNEI. CDR3 length equals 15 residues. The ends lost 6 bases at V and 5 bases at J; junction bases unmatched: 11. The CDR3 DNA is TGTGCCAGCAGCCCGATGACAGGGGTGGGAACTGAAGCTTTCTTT. This gives the protein CASSPMTGVGTEAFF.